This TCR beta chain was found in a study of control samples from healthy donors and cancer patients. This clone appeared once. CDR1 is MNHEY and CDR2 is SMNVEV in the germline V gene (reference sequence). The CDR3 loop spans 13 amino acids. After removal of 9 bases from V and 3 bases from J, the junction contained 5 bases not matched to a gene. Assay: immunoSEQ multiplex PCR; the TCRdb copy retains only in-frame clones and omits some. The data contain about 150,000 clones, 85% to 90% of them singletons. This receptor was identified in a young man in good health. The chain combines TRBV27 with TRBJ1-2; 9 nucleotides agree with TRBD1. The sample consisted of blood. The CDR3 spells CASGDRADYGYTF. Written as DNA, the CDR3 is TGTGCCAGTGGGGACAGGGCTGACTATGGCTACACCTTC.